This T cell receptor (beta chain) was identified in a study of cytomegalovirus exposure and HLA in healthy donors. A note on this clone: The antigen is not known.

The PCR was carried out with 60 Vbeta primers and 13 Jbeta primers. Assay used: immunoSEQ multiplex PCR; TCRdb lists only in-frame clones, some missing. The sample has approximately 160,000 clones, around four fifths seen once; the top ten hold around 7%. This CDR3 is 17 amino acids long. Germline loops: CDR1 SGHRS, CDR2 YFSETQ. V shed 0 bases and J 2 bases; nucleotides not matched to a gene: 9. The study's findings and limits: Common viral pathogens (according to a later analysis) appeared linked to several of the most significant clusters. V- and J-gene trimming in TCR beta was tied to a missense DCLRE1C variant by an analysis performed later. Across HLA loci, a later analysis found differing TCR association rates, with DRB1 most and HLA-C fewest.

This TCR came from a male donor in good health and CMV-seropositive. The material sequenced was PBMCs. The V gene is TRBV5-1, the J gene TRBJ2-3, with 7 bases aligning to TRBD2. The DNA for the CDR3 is TGCGCCAGCAGCTTGGAGGTGGGGGGACTACCCACAGATACGCAGTATTTT. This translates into CASSLEVGGLPTDTQYF.